The sequence of this T cell receptor (beta chain) was determined in a study of blood T cell repertoires in COVID-19. Overall study: The United States, Italy and Spain supplied acute and convalescent COVID-19 samples.

Unmatched junction bases numbered 10, after V lost 6 bases and J lost 7 bases. CDR1 MDHEN and CDR2 SYDVKM come from the germline V gene. The CDR3 extends over 15 amino acids. Only in-frame clones appear in the TCRdb table, and some are missing; sequencing was by immunoSEQ multiplex PCR. The sample includes around 170,000 clones, approximately 80% of them seen just once. Donors in Cohort 3 counted as recovered after two negative PCRs, clearance, or symptom resolution. Sequencing was carried out using PBMCs or T cells enriched from blood (not recorded which). The sequence came from a man between 45 and 60 years old who had recovered from COVID-19. The V call is TRBV28, the J call TRBJ2-2; 8 bases match TRBD1. The DNA of the CDR3 is TGTGCCAGCAGATCGGCAGGGGGCTATGACGGGGAGCTGTTTTTT. Its translation is CASRSAGGYDGELFF.